In this sample, the clone carrying this T cell receptor (beta chain) turned up many times. Its specificity is not known. This sample stems from a study of T cells after yellow fever vaccination. As for the study in general: SMART-Seq v4 Ultra Low Input handled preparation of low-cell-number fractions.

5'RACE template switching produced TCR cDNA carrying a universal primer site and UMIs. MiXCR was run by TCRdb on the 5' RACE reads, yielding one entry per CDR3 protein. The sample includes under 550,000 distinct CDR3 sequences, just over 20% of them seen just once. Trimming cost V 4 bases and J 0 bases; bases outside gene matches: 4. The CDR3 length is 15 residues. Germline V gene data show CDR1 as SGHRS and CDR2 as YFSETQ. Study-level results: The bulk population could contribute abundant contaminating clonotypes to FACS-sorted repertoires. At about 97% for CD4 and approximately 89% for CD8, most primary-vaccination clones showed up again after the booster.

This sequence was found in a man between 18 and 29 years old who received the YFV17D yellow fever vaccine. The chain recombines TRBV5-1 with TRBJ1-2; 9 bases match TRBD1. The sequenced sample was PBMCs, obtained around 3 weeks after the first yellow fever vaccination. The CDR3 DNA reads TGCGCCAGCAGCCAGGACAGGGGAGCTAACTATGGCTACACCTTC. This codes for CASSQDRGANYGYTF.